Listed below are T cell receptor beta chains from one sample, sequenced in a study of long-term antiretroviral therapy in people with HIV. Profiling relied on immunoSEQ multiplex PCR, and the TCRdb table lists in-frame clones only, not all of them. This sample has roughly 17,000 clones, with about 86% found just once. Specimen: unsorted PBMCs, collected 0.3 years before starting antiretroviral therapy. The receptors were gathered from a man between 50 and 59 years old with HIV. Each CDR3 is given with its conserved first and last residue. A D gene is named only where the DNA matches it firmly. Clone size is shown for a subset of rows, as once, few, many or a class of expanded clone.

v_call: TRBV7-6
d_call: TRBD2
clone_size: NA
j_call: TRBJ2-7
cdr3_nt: TGTGCCAGCAGCAACACATACTTAGCGGGGCCCCTTACCTACGAGCAGTACTTC
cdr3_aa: CASSNTYLAGPLTYEQYF

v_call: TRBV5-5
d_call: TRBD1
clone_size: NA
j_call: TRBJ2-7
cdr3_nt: TGTGCCAGCAGCGGGCCGGGACAGGGGTTGAACGAGCAGTACTTC
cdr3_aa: CASSGPGQGLNEQYF

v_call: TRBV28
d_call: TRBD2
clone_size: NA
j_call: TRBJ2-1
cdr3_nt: TGTGCCAGCAGTTTGTCCCGACTAGCGGGGTTGTATGAGCAGTTCTTC
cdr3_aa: CASSLSRLAGLYEQFF

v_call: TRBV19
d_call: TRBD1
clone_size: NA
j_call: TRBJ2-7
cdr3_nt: TGTGCCAGTAGTATAGGCGGAACAGGGGATAACTACGAGCAGTACTTC
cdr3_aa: CASSIGGTGDNYEQYF

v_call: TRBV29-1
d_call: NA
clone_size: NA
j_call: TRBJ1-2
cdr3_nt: TGCAGCGTTTCCCCAAACAGGGAAGGGGCTGTTGGCTATGGCTACACCTTC
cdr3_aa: CSVSPNREGAVGYGYTF

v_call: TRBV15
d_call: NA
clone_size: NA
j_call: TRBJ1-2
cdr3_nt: TGTGCCACCAGCAGAGAACAGGCCGTGAGTGGCTACACCTTC
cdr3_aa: CATSREQAVSGYTF

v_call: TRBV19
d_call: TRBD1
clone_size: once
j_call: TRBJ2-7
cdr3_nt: TGTGCCAGTAGCCGGGACAGGGAATCCTACGAGCAGTACTTC
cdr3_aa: CASSRDRESYEQYF

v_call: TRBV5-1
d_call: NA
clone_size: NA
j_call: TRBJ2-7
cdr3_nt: TGCGCCAGCAGCGCCGAAGGGGAGCAGTACTTC
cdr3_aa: CASSAEGEQYF

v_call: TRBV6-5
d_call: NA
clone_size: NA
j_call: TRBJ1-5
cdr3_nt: TGTGCCAGCAGGGGGAGGCAGCCCCAGCATTTT
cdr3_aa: CASRGRQPQHF

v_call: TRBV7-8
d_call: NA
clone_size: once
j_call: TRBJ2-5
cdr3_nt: TGTGCCAGCAGCCATCCCCGGGAGACCCAGTACTTC
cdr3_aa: CASSHPRETQYF

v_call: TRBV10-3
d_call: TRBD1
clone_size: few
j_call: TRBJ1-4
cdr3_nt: TGTGCCATCAGTGAGTCGACAGGGGATGAAAAACTGTTTTTT
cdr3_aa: CAISESTGDEKLFF

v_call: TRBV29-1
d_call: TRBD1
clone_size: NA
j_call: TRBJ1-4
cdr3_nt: TGCAGCGTAGAAGACAGGGCGAGTGAAAAACTGTTTTTT
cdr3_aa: CSVEDRASEKLFF

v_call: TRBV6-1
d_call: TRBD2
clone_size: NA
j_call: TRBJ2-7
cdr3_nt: TGTGCCAGCAGTCAACGGGCTAGCGGGAGTTACGAGCAGTACTTC
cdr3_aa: CASSQRASGSYEQYF

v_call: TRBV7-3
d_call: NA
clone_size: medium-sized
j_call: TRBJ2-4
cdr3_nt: TGTGCCAGCAGTAGGTTTACGGCCAAAAACATTCAGTACTTC
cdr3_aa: CASSRFTAKNIQYF

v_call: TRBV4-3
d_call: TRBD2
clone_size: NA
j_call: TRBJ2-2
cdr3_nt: TGCGCCAGCAGCCAAGATTCGTATGGCGGGAGGGCCGCCGGGGAGCTGTTTTTT
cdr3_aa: CASSQDSYGGRAAGELFF

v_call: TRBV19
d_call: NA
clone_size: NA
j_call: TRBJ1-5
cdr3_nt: TGTGCCAGTAGTATGAGTGACTATCAGCCCCAGCATTTT
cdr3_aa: CASSMSDYQPQHF

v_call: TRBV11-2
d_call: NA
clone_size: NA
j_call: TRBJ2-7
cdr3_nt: TGTGCCAGCAGTCCCCCGGGTGGGGGAGTTACCTACGAGCAGTACTTC
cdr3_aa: CASSPPGGGVTYEQYF

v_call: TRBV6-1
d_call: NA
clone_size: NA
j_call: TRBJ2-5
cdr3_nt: TGTGCCAGCAGGGGATACCAAGAGACCCAGTACTTC
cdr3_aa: CASRGYQETQYF

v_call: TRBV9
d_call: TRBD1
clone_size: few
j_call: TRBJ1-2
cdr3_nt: TGTGCCAGCAGCGTAGATACAGGGGGCAGCTATGGCTACACCTTC
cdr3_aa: CASSVDTGGSYGYTF

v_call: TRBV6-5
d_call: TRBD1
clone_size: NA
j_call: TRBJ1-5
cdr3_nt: TGTGCCAGCAGTTACGACAGGGGTAGGCCCCAGCATTTT
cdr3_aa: CASSYDRGRPQHF

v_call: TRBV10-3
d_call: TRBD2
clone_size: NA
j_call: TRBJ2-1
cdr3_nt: TGTGCCATCGGAGGGACTAGCGGGAGATTGGGCGATGAGCAGTTCTTC
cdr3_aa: CAIGGTSGRLGDEQFF

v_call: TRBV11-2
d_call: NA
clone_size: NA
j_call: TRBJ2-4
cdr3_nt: TGTGCCAGCAGCTTAGACAGGGAGAACATTCAGTACTTC
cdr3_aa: CASSLDRENIQYF

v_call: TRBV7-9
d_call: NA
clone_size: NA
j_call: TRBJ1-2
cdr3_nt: TGTGCCAGCAGCCAAGGAGCGGGGAGTTATGGCTACACCTTC
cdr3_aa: CASSQGAGSYGYTF

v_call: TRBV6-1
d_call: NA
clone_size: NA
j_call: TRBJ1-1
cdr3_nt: TGTGCCAGCAGTCCCCACAGGGATTCCACTGAAGCTTTCTTT
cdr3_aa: CASSPHRDSTEAFF

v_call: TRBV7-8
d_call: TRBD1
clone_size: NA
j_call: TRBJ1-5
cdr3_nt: TGTGCCAGCAGTTTTGGACAGGGCTTGGAGCAGCCCCAGCATTTT
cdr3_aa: CASSFGQGLEQPQHF

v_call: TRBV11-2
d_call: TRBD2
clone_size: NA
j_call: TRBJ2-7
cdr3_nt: TGTGCCAGCAGCCACAATGGACTAGCGGGAGGGCGAGGCTACGAGCAGTACTTC
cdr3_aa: CASSHNGLAGGRGYEQYF

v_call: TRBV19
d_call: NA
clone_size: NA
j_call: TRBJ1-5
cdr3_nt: TGTGCCAGTAGTATGGGTCAGCTGCGTCAGCCCCAGCATTTT
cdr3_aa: CASSMGQLRQPQHF

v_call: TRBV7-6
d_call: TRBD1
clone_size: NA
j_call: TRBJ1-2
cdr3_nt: TGTGCCAGCAGCCTACAGGGGGCGAGGGGCTACACCTTC
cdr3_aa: CASSLQGARGYTF

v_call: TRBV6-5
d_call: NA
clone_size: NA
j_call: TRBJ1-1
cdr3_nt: TGTGCCAGCAGTCCCCGGAGTGCGAACACTGAAGCTTTCTTT
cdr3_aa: CASSPRSANTEAFF

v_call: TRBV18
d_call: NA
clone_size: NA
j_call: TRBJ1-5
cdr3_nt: TGTGCCAGCTCACCTACTGGAGGGAACGGTCAGCCCCAGCATTTT
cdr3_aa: CASSPTGGNGQPQHF

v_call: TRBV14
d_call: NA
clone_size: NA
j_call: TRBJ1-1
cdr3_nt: TGTGCCAGCAGCCAAGGATTGGGGTGGGGGAGAGACACTGAAGCTTTCTTT
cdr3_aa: CASSQGLGWGRDTEAFF

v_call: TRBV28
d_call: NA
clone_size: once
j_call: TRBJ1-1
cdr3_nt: TGTGCCAGCAGTCCCAGCATCTCAATGTTACGGTTCGGGACTGAAGCTTTCTTT
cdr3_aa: CASSPSISMLRFGTEAFF

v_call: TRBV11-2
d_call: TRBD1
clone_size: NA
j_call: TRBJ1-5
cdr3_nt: TGTGCCAGCAGCTTAGGAAGGACAGGGGGGGATCAGCCCCAGCATTTT
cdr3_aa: CASSLGRTGGDQPQHF

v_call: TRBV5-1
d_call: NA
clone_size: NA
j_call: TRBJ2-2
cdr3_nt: TGCGCCAGCAGCCCCTCGGACAGCGCTAGGGGGGAGCTGTTTTTT
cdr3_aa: CASSPSDSARGELFF

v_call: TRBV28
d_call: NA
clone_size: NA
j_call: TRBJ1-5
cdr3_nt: TGTGCCAGCAGTTGGGGACACCAATCAGGGTATAGCAATCAGCCCCAGCATTTT
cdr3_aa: CASSWGHQSGYSNQPQHF

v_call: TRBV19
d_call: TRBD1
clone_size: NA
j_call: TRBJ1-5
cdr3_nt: TGTGCCAGTAGTACGAGGACAGGCGTTTATAGCAATCAGCCCCAGCATTTT
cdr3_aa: CASSTRTGVYSNQPQHF

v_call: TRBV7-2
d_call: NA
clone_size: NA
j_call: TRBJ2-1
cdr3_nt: TGTGCCAGCAGCTTAGTTGCCTACAATGAGCAGTTCTTC
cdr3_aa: CASSLVAYNEQFF

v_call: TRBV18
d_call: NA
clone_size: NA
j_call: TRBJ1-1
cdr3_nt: TGTGCCAGCTCACCCCCTGGAGGTGAAGCTTTCTTT
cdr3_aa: CASSPPGGEAFF

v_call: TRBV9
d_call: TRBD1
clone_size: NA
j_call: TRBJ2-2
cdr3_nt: TGTGCCAGCAGCGTATCGACAGGGGCCGGGGAGCTGTTTTTT
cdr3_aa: CASSVSTGAGELFF

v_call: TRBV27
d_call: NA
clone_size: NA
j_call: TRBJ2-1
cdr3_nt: TGTGCCAGCAGTTTAACAGCCGAGACCCCGGACAATGAGCAGTTCTTC
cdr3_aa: CASSLTAETPDNEQFF

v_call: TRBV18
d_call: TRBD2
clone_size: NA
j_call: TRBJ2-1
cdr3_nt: TGTGCCAGCTCACCGGGACTAGCGGGAGGCCTCGGCTCCTACAATGAGCAGTTCTTC
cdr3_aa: CASSPGLAGGLGSYNEQFF

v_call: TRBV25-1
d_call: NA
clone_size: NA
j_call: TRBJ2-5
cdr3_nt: TGTGCCAGCAGTGAAAGGGAATCACCGGAGACCCAGTACTTC
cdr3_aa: CASSERESPETQYF

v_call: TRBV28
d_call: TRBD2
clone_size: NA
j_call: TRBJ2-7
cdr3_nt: TGTGCCAGCAGTTACCCGGGACTAGCGGACTACGAGCAGTACTTC
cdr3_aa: CASSYPGLADYEQYF

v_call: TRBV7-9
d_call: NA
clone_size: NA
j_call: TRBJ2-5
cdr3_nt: TGTGCCAGCAGCGAGGTGGTTGGGAAAGAGACCCAGTACTTC
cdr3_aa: CASSEVVGKETQYF

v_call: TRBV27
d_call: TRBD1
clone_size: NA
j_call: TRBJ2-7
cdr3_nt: TGTGCCAGCAGCGAGAAGGACAGGGGATACGAGCAGTACTTC
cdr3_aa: CASSEKDRGYEQYF

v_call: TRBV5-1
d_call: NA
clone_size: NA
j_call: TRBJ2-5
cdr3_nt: TGCGCCAGCAGCCAGCCGGGACGGACCCAAGAGACCCAGTACTTC
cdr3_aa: CASSQPGRTQETQYF

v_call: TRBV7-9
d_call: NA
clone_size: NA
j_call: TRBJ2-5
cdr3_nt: TGTGCCAGCAGCTCCCAGGGGTTCGGGGAGACCCAGTACTTC
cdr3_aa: CASSSQGFGETQYF

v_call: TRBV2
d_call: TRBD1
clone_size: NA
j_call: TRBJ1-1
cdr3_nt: TGTGCCAGCATCTCGGACAGGGAGAACACTGAAGCTTTCTTT
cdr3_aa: CASISDRENTEAFF

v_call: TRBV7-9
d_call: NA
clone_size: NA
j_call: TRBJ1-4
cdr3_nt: TGTGCCAGCAGCTTGGAGGGTGGCGTGCATGAAAAACTGTTTTTT
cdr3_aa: CASSLEGGVHEKLFF

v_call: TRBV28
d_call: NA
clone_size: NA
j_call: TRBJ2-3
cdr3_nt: TGTGCCAGCATTCCTCGTCCGGGGGCAGATACGCAGTATTTT
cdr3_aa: CASIPRPGADTQYF

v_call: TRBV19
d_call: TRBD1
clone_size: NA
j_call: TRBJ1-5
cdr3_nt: TGTGCCACCACCCGGGACAGGGAAAGCAATCAGCCCCAGCATTTT
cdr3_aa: CATTRDRESNQPQHF

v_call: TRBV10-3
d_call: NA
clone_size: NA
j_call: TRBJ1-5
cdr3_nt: TGTGCCATCAGTGATCTCAGTTCTAGGCAGCCCCAGCATTTT
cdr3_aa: CAISDLSSRQPQHF